Presented here are 20 T cell receptor beta chains from one specimen sequenced in a study of blood T cells in healthy people across ages. Then a second PCR, running roughly 6 to 11 cycles, was carried out with a sample-barcoded 5' primer and a J-beta primer mix. TCRdb passed the 5' RACE reads through MiXCR, listing each CDR3 protein once. The table has about 640,000 distinct CDR3 sequences, 58% seen once. Material for sequencing was blood. The origin of the receptors is a man between 60 and 75 years old in good health.

This clonotype was detected only a few times. CDR3 nucleotides: TGCAGTGCTAGAGATGGAGCCGGGGCCAACGTCCTGACTTTC. It yields the protein CSARDGAGANVLTF. The chain joins TRBV20-1 to TRBJ2-6; no definite D call. This CDR3 is built from 14 residues. Germline values: CDR1 DFQATT, CDR2 SNEGSKA (reference sequence). Trimming removed 0 bases from V and 4 bases from J, with 7 bases in between.

This chain joins TRBV9 and TRBJ2-1; D not resolved. The CDR3 contains 15 residues. CDR1 is SGDLS, CDR2 YYNGEE, per germline. V was cut by 1 base and J by 0 bases, with 8 bases left in between. DNA for the CDR3: TGTGCCAGCAGCGTAAGGGTTAGCTCCTACAATGAGCAGTTCTTC. Its protein is CASSVRVSSYNEQFF.

This clonotype was counted between two and nine times. V and J are TRBV12-3 or TRBV12-4 and TRBJ1-2; no reliable D call. Between the trimmed V and J ends, which lost 3 bases and 2 bases, there was a span of 7 bases. This CDR3 contains 13 residues. The chain's CDR3 is CASSFEANYGYTF. The CDR3, as DNA: TGTGCCAGCAGTTTCGAAGCCAACTATGGCTACACCTTC.

This chain links TRBV7-2 with TRBJ2-3; 9 nucleotides align to TRBD2. Germline CDR1 reads SGHTA; CDR2 reads FQGNSA. The CDR3 runs 15 residues. V was clipped by 5 bases and J by 1 base; unmatched bases: 4. The CDR3 sequence: CASSVVAGGTDTQYF. CDR3 sequence (DNA): TGTGCCAGCAGCGTTGTAGCGGGGGGCACAGATACGCAGTATTTT.

This clonotype was seen a handful of times. The rearrangement uses TRBV4-2 and TRBJ2-5; possible D gene TRBD2, 5 bases. Germline loops: CDR1 LGHNA, CDR2 YNFKEQ. V lost 0 bases to trimming and J lost 4 bases, with 12 bases between them. The length of the CDR3 is 15 residues. CDR3 protein: CASSQDTDYLETQYF. The CDR3, as DNA: TGTGCCAGCAGCCAAGATACCGACTATTTAGAGACCCAGTACTTC.

V usage is TRBV6-5 and J usage is TRBJ1-2, with 8 bases identical to TRBD1. Germline values: CDR1 MNHEY, CDR2 SVGAGI. Germline trimming cut 5 bases from V and 2 bases from J; bases unmatched to any gene: 4. The length of the CDR3 is 14 residues. The CDR3 is CASSEWTGNYGYTF. Written as DNA, the CDR3 is TGTGCCAGCAGTGAATGGACAGGGAACTATGGCTACACCTTC.

This clonotype was seen only a few times. The rearrangement joins TRBV5-1 to TRBJ2-3; TRBD2 matches 8 bases. Germline V lookup: CDR1 SGHRS, CDR2 YFSETQ. V lost 4 bases to trimming and J lost 2 bases; unmatched junction nucleotides: 6. The CDR3 runs to 15 residues. This chain's CDR3 is CASSEELAVTDTQYF. The DNA of the CDR3 is TGCGCCAGCAGCGAGGAACTAGCGGTCACAGATACGCAGTATTTT.

This clonotype was counted between two and nine times. The chain combines TRBV9 with TRBJ2-1; 8 nucleotides line up with TRBD2. CDR3 length equals 15 residues. V trimming: 5 bases; J trimming: 2 bases; junction bases outside the gene matches: 6. The germline V gene encodes CDR1 SGDLS and CDR2 YYNGEE. CDR3 coding DNA: TGTGCCAGCAGGGCCAGCGGGGGCCCCTACAATGAGCAGTTCTTC. Translation gives CASRASGGPYNEQFF.

The gene calls are TRBV12-5 and TRBJ2-5, with 9 bases that match TRBD1. Per germline, CDR1 LGHNT and CDR2 FRNRAP. This CDR3 comprises 15 residues. Trimming at V came to 1 base and at J to 2 bases, leaving 2 bases not matched to a gene. The CDR3, as DNA: TGTGCTAGTGGTTTGGCGACAGGGGGACAAGAGACCCAGTACTTC. It codes for CASGLATGGQETQYF.

The chain recombines TRBV11-2 with TRBJ2-1; TRBD1 or TRBD2 may be the D gene (5 bases each). The CDR3 contains 17 residues. Trimming took off 5 bases at V and 6 bases at J, with 23 bases between the two ends. Per germline, CDR1 SGHAT and CDR2 FQNNGV. The CDR3 spells CASSLQGAGLGGNEQFF. The CDR3 nucleotides are TGTGCCAGCAGCCTCCAGGGCGCAGGACTTGGGGGCAATGAGCAGTTCTTC.

V and J are TRBV7-8 and TRBJ2-3, with D uncertain. Deletions cut 1 base from V and 9 bases from J, with 11 bases between. Germline V gene data show CDR1 as SGHVS and CDR2 as FQNEAQ. The CDR3 consists of 13 residues. The CDR3 spells CASSLGRPETQYF. The CDR3, as DNA: TGTGCCAGCAGCTTAGGGCGTCCGGAGACGCAGTATTTT. The whole variable domain, remainder taken from reference TRBV7-8 and TRBJ2-3, is GAGVSQSPRYKVAKRGQDVALRCDPISGHVSLFWYQQALGQGPEFLTYFQNEAQLDKSGLPSDRFFAERPEGSVSTLKIQRTQQEDSAVYLCASSLGRPETQYFGPGTRLTVL.

The chain employs TRBV12-3 or TRBV12-4 and TRBJ2-3; 14 bases fit TRBD2. The CDR3 spans 18 residues. V shed 3 bases and J 0 bases; nucleotides not matched to a gene: 5. The CDR3 sequence: CASSFQGLAGVSTDTQYF. Here the CDR3 DNA reads TGTGCCAGCAGTTTCCAGGGACTAGCGGGAGTGAGCACAGATACGCAGTATTTT.

The chain employs TRBV3-1 and TRBJ1-1; 7 bases line up with TRBD1. Germline trimming cut 4 bases from V and 7 bases from J; bases unmatched to any gene: 6. CDR1 is LGHDT, CDR2 YNNKEL, per germline (reference sequence). This CDR3 region has 13 residues. CDR3 nucleotides: TGTGCCAGCAGCCCACCGCACAGGGGTGAAGCTTTCTTT. Residues: CASSPPHRGEAFF.

The genes are TRBV7-9 and TRBJ2-5; the D gene is possibly TRBD1 (6 bases). Looked up from germline, CDR1 is SEHNR and CDR2 is FQNEAQ (reference sequence). This CDR3 comprises 15 residues. The ends were cut back, 4 bases at V and 2 bases at J, with 14 bases in the middle. CDR3 coding DNA: TGTGCCAGCAGCTCCCGAAATAGGGGGCAAGAGACCCAGTACTTC. This gives the protein CASSSRNRGQETQYF.

V usage is TRBV6-2 or TRBV6-3 and J usage is TRBJ2-1; D call uncertain. The V end was cut by 5 bases, the J end by 3 bases, with 11 bases between. Germline-derived CDR1 and CDR2 are MNHEY and SVGEGT. The CDR3 runs 14 residues. The CDR3 sequence is CASSVLGGYNEQFF. CDR3 in DNA: TGTGCCAGCAGTGTGCTAGGTGGCTACAATGAGCAGTTCTTC.

Concerning this clonotype: Being one base from a much bigger clone, this may be a read error. The chain combines TRBV5-1 with TRBJ2-1, with TRBD1 identical over 8 bases. The J call could be wrong; TRBJ2-7 is a better fit for the DNA end. The CDR3 sequence is 15 residues long. Germline assignment: CDR1 SGHRS and CDR2 YFSETQ. In nucleotides, the CDR3 is TGCGCCAGCAGCCCCGGACAGGGCTCCTACAATGAGCAGTACTTC. Translation: CASSPGQGSYNEQYF.

CDR3 loop: CASSPRGIAKNIQYF. In DNA, the CDR3 is TGTGCCAGCAGCCCGAGGGGAATAGCCAAAAACATTCAGTACTTC. The rearrangement uses TRBV6-5 and TRBJ2-4, with D perhaps given as TRBD1 or TRBD2 (5 bases each). From germline, CDR1 is MNHEY and CDR2 SVGAGI. Trimming left V 6 bases short and J 0 bases short, with 12 bases between. The CDR3 covers 15 residues.

This chain connects TRBV5-5 to TRBJ2-2; 8 nucleotides agree with TRBD2. V gave up 0 bases and J gave up 3 bases; unmatched junction bases: 4. This CDR3 is 16 amino acids long. Germline CDR1 reads SGHKS; CDR2 reads YYEKEE (reference sequence). CDR3 region: CASSLEGSGDTGELFF. The CDR3, as DNA: TGTGCCAGCAGCTTGGAGGGTAGCGGGGACACCGGGGAGCTGTTTTTT.

As regards this clonotype: A read error is possible here, since a much larger clone lies one base away. The chain couples TRBV20-1 to TRBJ1-1; unclear D gene. This CDR3 comprises 14 residues. Germline V CDR1 and CDR2: DFQATT, SNEGSKA (reference sequence). Trimming took off 5 bases at V and 0 bases at J, with 13 bases between the two ends. The CDR3 nucleotides are TGCAGTGCTGGTCGGGCCAACTTGAACACTGAAGCTTTCTTT. Translating gives CSAGRANLNTEAFF.

This chain connects TRBV10-3 to TRBJ2-3; 9 bases are a match to TRBD2. Germline V lookup: CDR1 ENHRY, CDR2 SYGVKD. The V and J ends lost 4 bases and 5 bases, in that order; junction bases with no gene match: 7. CDR3 length equals 15 residues. In DNA form, the CDR3 reads TGTGCCATCAGTGGAGGACTAGCGCTGGGAGATACGCAGTATTTT. Its protein product is CAISGGLALGDTQYF.